This T cell receptor beta chain comes out of a study of regulatory T cells in long-lasting Graves disease. Overall study results and limits: Persistent Graves' patients showed reduced TCR diversity versus newly diagnosed patients.

Sequencing libraries for TCR beta were prepared with iRepertoire HTBI primers and Arm-PCR of CDR3 regions. TCRdb called the multiplex PCR reads again in MiXCR, with one record for every CDR3 protein. The sample carries roughly 500,000 distinct CDR3 sequences, more than 20% recorded once. This clonotype was detected ten times or more. What it binds is not known. The length of the CDR3 is 13 residues. The germline V gene has CDR1 SGHVS and CDR2 FQNEAQ. Trimming left V 5 bases short and J 7 bases short, with 14 bases between. Noted time point: persistent/refractory GD, antithyroid drugs over 5 years with positive TRAb. RNA from PBMCs was the source of the TCR library.

The sequences come from peripheral blood mononuclear cells (PBMCs), collected when the disease was refractory, from a patient treated with antithyroid drugs. The sequence was obtained from a female donor with Graves disease. The chain employs TRBV7-8 and TRBJ1-2; D may be TRBD1 (6 bases). The CDR3 nucleotides are TGTGCCAGCAGCCCTCCGGGGGCGCGTGGCTACACCTTC. Protein sequence: CASSPPGARGYTF. The variable domain in full, with the rest retrieved from reference TRBV7-8 and TRBJ1-2, is GAGVSQSPRYKVAKRGQDVALRCDPISGHVSLFWYQQALGQGPEFLTYFQNEAQLDKSGLPSDRFFAERPEGSVSTLKIQRTQQEDSAVYLCASSPPGARGYTFGSGTRLTVV.